The clone carrying this TCR beta chain is a singleton in its sample. Its matching antigen is unknown. CDR3 length: 15 residues. Trimming took 10 bases from V and 3 from J, leaving 19 bases between them. Germline V gene lookup returns CDR1 SNHLY and CDR2 FYNNEI. The data belong to a study of somatic mutations in cytotoxic T cells in rheumatoid arthritis. Background on the study: The authors flow-sorted some V beta antibody-stained T-cell populations at nearly 100% purity, including V beta1+ cells that they sequenced for TCRB.

The study's findings and limits: Antigens targeted by the expanded CD8+ clones were unknown. CD8+ clonality rose with age in rheumatoid arthritis patients, not healthy controls.

Here immunoSEQ multiplex PCR was the method, and the copy in TCRdb shows in-frame clones only, minus some. The profile shows several thousand clones, roughly 80% of them singletons. Source: CD8+ T cells sorted from blood, taken at a follow-up visit. V is TRBV2 and J is TRBJ2-4; tentatively, D is TRBD1 (6 bases). The TCR originated in a woman in her 70s with rheumatoid arthritis. The CDR3 loop is CATRTPLGGKNIQYF. The CDR3 DNA reads as TGTGCCACCCGGACCCCCCTAGGGGGCAAAAACATTCAGTACTTC.